Below, one T cell receptor beta chain is given with its context. Its antigen remains unknown. The PCR used 60 Vbeta and 13 Jbeta primers. In the original workflow: In a later analysis, some 80 million unique TCR beta chains included roughly 11 million shared by two or more donors. Some clones are missing from TCRdb's copy, which holds only in-frame ones; the method was immunoSEQ multiplex PCR. The V and J calls and clone size are taken from that table; D and trimming were inferred from the DNA. This sample has roughly 54,000 clones, with 70% found just once. The sample comes from a study of cytomegalovirus exposure and HLA in healthy donors. Whole-study findings and limits: Associated with HLA alleles at 0.05 false discovery rate in a later analysis were 16,951 TCR beta sequences. In a later analysis, several top co-occurrence clusters appeared linked to parvovirus B19, influenza, CMV and Epstein-Barr virus. It was only CMV serostatus that was available as immune exposure information.

Sequenced material: PBMCs. The TCR originated in a woman aged 55-69 years in good health and CMV-seropositive.

The chain's CDR3 is CASSRLGNEQFF. The CDR3 DNA sequence: TGCGCCAGTAGCCGACTCGGCAATGAGCAGTTCTTC. This sequence joins TRBV10-2 and TRBJ2-1; no definite D call. The CDR3 has 12 residues. Germline V gives CDR1 WSHSY, CDR2 SAAADI. Trimming left V 9 bases short and J 6 bases short, with 12 bases between.